This T cell receptor beta chain is from a study of vaccination and CD4 T cells after COVID-19. Study details: Convalescent patients gave post-COVID blood a median roughly 96 days post-diagnosis, range 35 to 161. Study-wide results and caveats: A relatively small number of convalescent patients were studied, and no early post-infection timepoints were included.

TCRdb reprocessed the PCR reads with MiXCR, giving one entry per CDR3 protein. This sample has roughly 22,000 distinct CDR3 sequences, with less than 75% found just once. Details on this clonotype: Its target is unknown.

The V segment lost 0 bases and the J segment 4 bases; nucleotides outside the gene matches: 12. The germline V gene has CDR1 DFQATT and CDR2 SNEGSKA (reference sequence). The CDR3 consists of 18 residues. The V and J genes are TRBV20-1 and TRBJ2-3; TRBD2 agrees at 11 bases. The TCR originated in a human donor who had recovered from COVID-19. This specimen was CD4+ T cells from blood, taken before SARS-CoV-2 vaccination. The CDR3 loop is CSARDRTSGRKSPDTQYF. DNA of the CDR3: TGCAGTGCTAGAGATAGAACTAGCGGGAGAAAAAGCCCAGATACGCAGTATTTT.